The 18 T cell receptor beta chains below were found in one sample sequenced in a study of blood T cell repertoires in COVID-19. Produced via immunoSEQ multiplex PCR; TCRdb's table is partial and in-frame only. The sample lists 300,000 to 400,000 clones; more than 70% were seen once. Sequencing was done on a sample of peripheral blood. The origin of the receptors is a woman aged 45-59 years who had recovered from COVID-19.

The chain uses TRBV19 and TRBJ2-4, with TRBD2 identical over 12 bases. The J segment lost 2 bases and the V segment lost 5 bases, leaving 13 bases of the junction unmatched. Per the germline V gene, CDR1 is LNHDA and CDR2 is SQIVND (reference sequence). The CDR3 runs 19 residues. This CDR3 is CASSLRTSGIVETKNIQYF. Here the CDR3 DNA reads TGTGCCAGTAGTCTAAGGACTAGCGGGATTGTAGAAACCAAAAACATTCAGTACTTC.

The gene calls are TRBV6-6 and TRBJ1-2; 8 nucleotides line up with TRBD1. CDR1 is MNHNY and CDR2 is SVGAGI in the germline V gene (reference sequence). V was pared by 7 bases and J by 8 bases, with 15 bases of the junction left unmatched. The CDR3 contains 15 residues. CDR3 DNA sequence: TGTGCCAGCAAAATGGGACAGGCCTTAGTTGGCGGCTACACCTTC. Translation: CASKMGQALVGGYTF.

This chain joins TRBV29-1 and TRBJ1-3; D is undetermined. The CDR3 consists of 15 residues. Trimming removed 0 bases at V and 0 bases at J, with 9 bases between. The germline V gene has CDR1 SQVTM and CDR2 ANQGSEA. DNA for the CDR3: TGCAGCGTTGAAGACACAGTGAGCTCTGGAAACACCATATATTTT. Protein product: CSVEDTVSSGNTIYF.

A few counts support this clone. The chain links TRBV5-1 to TRBJ1-6, with TRBD1 matching over 7 bases. Germline-derived CDR1 and CDR2 are SGHRS and YFSETQ. This CDR3 contains 15 residues. J lost 6 bases, V lost 0 bases, and 3 bases had no gene match. DNA of the CDR3: TGCGCCAGCAGCTTGGTAGCAGGGGGTAATTCACCCCTCCACTTT. Translated, it gives CASSLVAGGNSPLHF.

The J gene is TRBJ2-3, the V gene TRBV9; D call uncertain. The V end was cut by 1 base, the J end by 1 base, with 7 bases between. Germline V gene sequence: CDR1 SGDLS, CDR2 YYNGEE. The CDR3 totals 14 residues. The CDR3 spells CASSVLPGTDTQYF. The CDR3 region has the DNA TGTGCCAGCAGCGTACTCCCTGGCACAGATACGCAGTATTTT.

This clone has only a few counts. The chain joins TRBV19 to TRBJ1-4; 7 bases fit TRBD1. CDR1 is LNHDA and CDR2 is SQIVND in the germline V gene (reference sequence). This CDR3 is built from 12 residues. Losses at the gene ends were 7 bases for V and 5 bases for J; bases not matched to a gene: 1. CDR3 nucleotide sequence: TGTGCCAGTACAGGGGGGAATGAAAAACTGTTTTTT. This gives the protein CASTGGNEKLFF.

The chain combines TRBV19 with TRBJ1-1; D possibly corresponds to TRBD1 (5 bases). This CDR3 is built from 15 residues. V was shortened by 3 bases and J by 5 bases, with 16 bases between the two germline ends. Germline loops: CDR1 LNHDA, CDR2 SQIVND (reference sequence). The CDR3 sequence is CASSIFSGGKTEAFF. As DNA, the CDR3 is TGTGCCAGTAGTATTTTTTCCGGGGGGAAGACTGAAGCTTTCTTT.

The J gene is TRBJ2-7, the V gene TRBV7-2; a possible D gene is TRBD1 (6 bases). Between the trimmed V and J ends, which lost 6 bases and 4 bases, there was a span of 19 bases. Germline V gene lookup returns CDR1 SGHTA and CDR2 FQGNSA. CDR3 length: 15 residues. The CDR3 DNA reads as TGTGCCAGCAGATATTTAGAGGACAGATATTACGAGCAGTACTTC. This codes for CASRYLEDRYYEQYF.

The V call is TRBV11-1, the J call TRBJ2-7; TRBD2 matches at 11 bases. The J segment lost 1 base and the V segment lost 3 bases, leaving 2 bases of the junction unmatched. The CDR3 is 15 amino acids. Germline lookup yields CDR1 SGHAT and CDR2 FQDESV (reference sequence). The CDR3 DNA sequence: TGTGCCAGCAGCTTTGGGACTAGCGGATCCTACGAGCAGTACTTC. It codes for CASSFGTSGSYEQYF.

The J gene is TRBJ1-2, the V gene TRBV19, with 10 bases fitting TRBD1. The CDR3 sequence is 15 residues long. The germline V gene has CDR1 LNHDA and CDR2 SQIVND (reference sequence). V trimming: 3 bases; J trimming: 3 bases; junction bases outside the gene matches: 4. Written as DNA, the CDR3 is TGTGCCAGTAGTATTCTGGGGACAGGGGACTATGGCTACACCTTC. Translated: CASSILGTGDYGYTF. Combining the CDR3 with reference TRBV19 and TRBJ1-2 gives the whole variable domain DGGITQSPKYLFRKEGQNVTLSCEQNLNHDAMYWYRQDPGQGLRLIYYSQIVNDFQKGDIAEGYSVSREKKESFPLTVTSAQKNPTAFYLCASSILGTGDYGYTFGSGTRLTVV.

The chain couples TRBV4-3 to TRBJ2-2, with D tentatively TRBD1 (6 bases). V shed 2 bases and J shed 5 bases, with 6 bases lying between them. This CDR3 spans 13 amino acids. The germline CDR1 and CDR2 sequences are LGHNA and YSLEER. The CDR3 DNA sequence: TGCGCCAGCAGCCAAACAGGGACCGGGGAGCTGTTTTTT. It translates to CASSQTGTGELFF.

The chain uses TRBV12-3 or TRBV12-4 and TRBJ1-1; D is possibly TRBD1 (5 bases). The length of the CDR3 is 13 residues. The V end lost 6 bases, the J end lost 6 bases, and 14 bases lay between the germline ends. The CDR3 DNA sequence: TGTGCCAGCAGCTACGGACCGGGGGCTGAAGCTTTCTTT. As protein: CASSYGPGAEAFF.

The sample holds a few counts of this clone. The rearrangement joins TRBV7-2 to TRBJ2-7, with TRBD2 as a possible D gene (5 bases). V lost 1 base, J lost 4 bases, and 8 bases lay in between. Germline V lookup: CDR1 SGHTA, CDR2 FQGNSA. This CDR3 has 13 residues. CDR3 DNA: TGTGCCAGCAGCTTAGTAGGCGGGTACGAGCAGTACTTC. It specifies CASSLVGGYEQYF.

The genes are TRBV29-1 and TRBJ1-1, with D tentatively TRBD1 (5 bases). This CDR3 is 13 amino acids long. V was cut by 4 bases and J by 6 bases, with 15 bases left in between. Germline V lookup: CDR1 SQVTM, CDR2 ANQGSEA. The CDR3 protein is CSVGAGKVSEAFF. CDR3 DNA: TGCAGCGTTGGTGCAGGGAAGGTTTCTGAAGCTTTCTTT. The whole variable domain, remainder taken from reference TRBV29-1 and TRBJ1-1, is SAVISQKPSRDICQRGTSLTIQCQVDSQVTMMFWYRQQPGQSLTLIATANQGSEATYESGFVIDKFPISRPNLTFSTLTVSNMSPEDSSIYLCSVGAGKVSEAFFGQGTRLTVV.

As for this clone: Since the CDR3 does not end with the conserved phenylalanine or tryptophan, this likely comes from a read error. The DNA is left out, because the CDR3 cannot be placed on it with certainty; the CDR3 is given as TCRdb lists it. The rearrangement links TRBV23-1 to TRBJ2-3; the listed D gene, TRBD2, was not tested against the DNA. TRBV23-1 belongs to the ORF category, with a function that is uncertain. The CDR3 is 11 residues long, counting both termini. The CDR3 loop reads CASSPGLARHV.

The chain is built from TRBV3-1 (or the pseudogene TRBV3-2) and TRBJ2-1; weak D call: TRBD1 (5 bases). V was trimmed by 0 bases and J by 9 bases, leaving 9 bases between them. From germline, CDR1 is LGHDT and CDR2 YNNKEL (reference sequence). The CDR3 spans 13 residues. The CDR3: CASSQDRGLEQFF. CDR3 sequence (DNA): TGTGCCAGCAGCCAAGATAGGGGCCTTGAGCAGTTCTTC.

The CDR3: CASSKLGTGHPRSSYEQYF. CDR3 nucleotides: TGTGCCAGCAGCAAGTTGGGGACAGGTCACCCTAGGAGCTCCTACGAGCAGTACTTC. V is TRBV21-1 and J is TRBJ2-7; the table's D call of TRBD1 was not tested on the DNA. TRBV21-1 is annotated as a pseudogene. This CDR3 has 19 amino acids.

This clone turned up a few times. Other DNA sequences in the same sample also yield this CDR3. This sequence joins TRBV19 and TRBJ1-2; 7 bases align to TRBD1. V shed 5 bases, J shed 5 bases, and the junction held 5 bases outside the gene matches. The CDR3 loop spans 13 amino acids. Germline loops: CDR1 LNHDA, CDR2 SQIVND (reference sequence). CDR3 sequence (DNA): TGTGCCAGTAGTTTGGACAGGCGATATGGCTACACCTTC. Its protein product is CASSLDRRYGYTF. Combining the CDR3 with reference TRBV19 and TRBJ1-2 gives the whole variable domain DGGITQSPKYLFRKEGQNVTLSCEQNLNHDAMYWYRQDPGQGLRLIYYSQIVNDFQKGDIAEGYSVSREKKESFPLTVTSAQKNPTAFYLCASSLDRRYGYTFGSGTRLTVV.